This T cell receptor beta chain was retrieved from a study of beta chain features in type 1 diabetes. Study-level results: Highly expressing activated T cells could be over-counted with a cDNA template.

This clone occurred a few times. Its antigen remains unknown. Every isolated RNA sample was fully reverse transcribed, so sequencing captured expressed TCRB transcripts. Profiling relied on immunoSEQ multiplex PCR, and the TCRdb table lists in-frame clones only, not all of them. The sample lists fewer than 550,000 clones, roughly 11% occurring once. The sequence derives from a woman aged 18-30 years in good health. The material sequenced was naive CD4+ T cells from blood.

CDR3 sequence (DNA): TGTGCCAGCTCAGGGCGGAGGGACAATGAGCAGTTCTTC. It specifies CASSGRRDNEQFF. The chain carries TRBV9 and TRBJ2-1; D is perhaps TRBD2 (6 bases). The CDR3 loop spans 13 amino acids. V lost 7 bases and J 5 bases, leaving 13 bases between the germline ends. From germline, CDR1 is SGDLS and CDR2 YYNGEE.